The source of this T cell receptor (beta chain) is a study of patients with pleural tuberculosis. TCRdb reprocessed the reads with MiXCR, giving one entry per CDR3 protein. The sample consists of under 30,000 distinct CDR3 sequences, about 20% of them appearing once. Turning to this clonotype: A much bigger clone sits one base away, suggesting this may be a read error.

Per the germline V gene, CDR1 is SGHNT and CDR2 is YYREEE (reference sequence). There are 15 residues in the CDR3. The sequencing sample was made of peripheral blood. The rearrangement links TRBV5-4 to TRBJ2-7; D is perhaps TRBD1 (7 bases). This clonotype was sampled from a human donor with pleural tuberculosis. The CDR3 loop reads CASTHGGGSSYVQYF. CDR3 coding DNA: TGTGCCAGCACCCACGGAGGGGGCAGCTCCTACGTGCAGTACTTC.